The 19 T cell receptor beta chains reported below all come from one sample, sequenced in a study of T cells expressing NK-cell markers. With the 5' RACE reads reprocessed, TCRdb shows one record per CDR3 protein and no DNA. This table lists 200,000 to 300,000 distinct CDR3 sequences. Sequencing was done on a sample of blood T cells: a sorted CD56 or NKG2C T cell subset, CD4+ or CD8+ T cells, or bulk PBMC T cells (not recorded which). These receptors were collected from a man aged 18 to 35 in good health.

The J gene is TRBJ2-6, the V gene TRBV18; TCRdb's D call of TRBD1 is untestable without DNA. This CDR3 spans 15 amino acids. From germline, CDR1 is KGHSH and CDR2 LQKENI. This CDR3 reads CASSSDRTGANVLTF.

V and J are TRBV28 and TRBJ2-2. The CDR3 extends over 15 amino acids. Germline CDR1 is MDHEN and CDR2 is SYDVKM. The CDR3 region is CASSFSSRYTGELFF.

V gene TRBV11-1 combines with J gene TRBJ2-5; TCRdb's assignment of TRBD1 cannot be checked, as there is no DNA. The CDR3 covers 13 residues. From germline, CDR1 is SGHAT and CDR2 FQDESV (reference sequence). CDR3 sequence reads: CASSYGGIETQYF. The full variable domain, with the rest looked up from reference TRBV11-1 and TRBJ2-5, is EAEVAQSPRYKITEKSQAVAFWCDPISGHATLYWYRQILGQGPELLVQFQDESVVDDSQLPKDRFSAERLKGVDSTLKIQPAELGDSAMYLCASSYGGIETQYFGPGTRLLVL.

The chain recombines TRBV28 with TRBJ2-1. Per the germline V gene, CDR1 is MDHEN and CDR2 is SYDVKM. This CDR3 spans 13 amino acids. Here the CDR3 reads CASSFITPNEQFF. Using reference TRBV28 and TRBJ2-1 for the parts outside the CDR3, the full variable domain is DVKVTQSSRYLVKRTGEKVFLECVQDMDHENMFWYRQDPGLGLRLIYFSYDVKMKEKGDIPEGYSVSREKKERFSLILESASTNQTSMYLCASSFITPNEQFFGPGTRLTVL.

CDR3 region: CASSPVASTYEQYF. The rearrangement links TRBV18 to TRBJ2-7. The CDR3 is 14 amino acids. Germline V CDR1 and CDR2: KGHSH, LQKENI.

The CDR3: CASSLALAPNEQFF. The chain is built from TRBV7-2 and TRBJ2-1; TCRdb gives TRBD1 as the D gene, but with no DNA this cannot be confirmed. Germline V gene data show CDR1 as SGHTA and CDR2 as FQGNSA. The length of the CDR3 is 14 residues.

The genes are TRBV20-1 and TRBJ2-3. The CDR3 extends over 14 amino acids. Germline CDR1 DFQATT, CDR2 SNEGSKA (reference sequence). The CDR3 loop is CSAVRITSTDTQYF.

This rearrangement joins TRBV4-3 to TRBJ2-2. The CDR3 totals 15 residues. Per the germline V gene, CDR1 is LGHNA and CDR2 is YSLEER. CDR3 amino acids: CASSQELSHTGELFF.

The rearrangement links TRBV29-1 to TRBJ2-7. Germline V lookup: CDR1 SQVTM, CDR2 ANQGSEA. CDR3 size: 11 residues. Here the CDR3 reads CSVVGTNEQYF.

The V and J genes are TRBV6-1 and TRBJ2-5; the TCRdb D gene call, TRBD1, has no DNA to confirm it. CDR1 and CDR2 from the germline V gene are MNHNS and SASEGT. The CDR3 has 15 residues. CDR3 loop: CASRLQPGSQETQYF.

CDR3: CASSRTGQRNTGELFF. The chain employs TRBV18 and TRBJ2-2; there is no DNA to check the TCRdb D call of TRBD1. The CDR3 contains 16 residues. From germline, CDR1 is KGHSH and CDR2 LQKENI.

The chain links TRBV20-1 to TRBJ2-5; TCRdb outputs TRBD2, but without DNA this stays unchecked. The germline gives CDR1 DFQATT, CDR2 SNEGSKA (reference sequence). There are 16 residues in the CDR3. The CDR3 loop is CSARDPWEGRQETQYF.

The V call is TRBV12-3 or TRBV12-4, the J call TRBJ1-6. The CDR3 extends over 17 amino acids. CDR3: CASSPRAPVAMDSPLHF.

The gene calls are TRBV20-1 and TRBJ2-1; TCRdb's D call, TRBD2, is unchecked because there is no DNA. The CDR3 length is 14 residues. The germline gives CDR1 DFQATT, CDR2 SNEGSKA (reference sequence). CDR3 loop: CSAINPGLYNEQFF.

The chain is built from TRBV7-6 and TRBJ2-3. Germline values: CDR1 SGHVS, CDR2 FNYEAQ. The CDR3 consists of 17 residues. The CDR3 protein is CASSLGPVRSYTDTQYF.

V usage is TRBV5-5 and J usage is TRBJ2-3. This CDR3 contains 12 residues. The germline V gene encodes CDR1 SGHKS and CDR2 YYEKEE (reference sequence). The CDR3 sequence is CASSLQLDTQYF.

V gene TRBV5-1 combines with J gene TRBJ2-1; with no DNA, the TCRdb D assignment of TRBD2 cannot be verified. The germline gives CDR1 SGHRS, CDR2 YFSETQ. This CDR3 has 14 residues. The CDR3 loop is CASSSGTSAYEQFF.

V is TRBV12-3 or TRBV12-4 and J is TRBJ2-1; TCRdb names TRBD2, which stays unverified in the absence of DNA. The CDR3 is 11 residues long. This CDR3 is CASSGRYEQFF.

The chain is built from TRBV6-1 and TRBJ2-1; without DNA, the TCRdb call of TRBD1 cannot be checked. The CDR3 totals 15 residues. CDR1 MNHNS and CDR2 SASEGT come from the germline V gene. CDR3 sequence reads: CASRPDRGRGNEQFF.